Each of the 17 T cell receptor beta chains below was sequenced from the same sample in a study of shared clonotypes between healthy human individuals. Generated by immunoSEQ multiplex PCR, the TCRdb table keeps only in-frame clones and is missing some. The sample has 1,100,000 or so clones, around three quarters seen once. Sequencing was carried out using memory CD4+ T cells from PBMCs. Subset defined: CD45RA-negative fraction. The origin of the receptors is a man younger than 30 in good health. Some clones in this sample may be carry-over from other donors' samples.

The V and J genes are TRBV7-7 and TRBJ2-1; 7 nucleotides agree with TRBD1. Germline CDR1 is SSHAT and CDR2 is FNYEAQ (reference sequence). V shed 2 bases, J shed 6 bases, and the junction held 4 bases outside the gene matches. The CDR3 extends over 14 amino acids. In DNA form, the CDR3 reads TGTGCCAGCAGCTTAAACTCAGGGGGCAATGAGCAGTTCTTC. Translated: CASSLNSGGNEQFF. The full variable domain, with the rest looked up from reference TRBV7-7 and TRBJ2-1, is GAGVSQSPRYKVTKRGQDVTLRCDPISSHATLYWYQQALGQGPEFLTYFNYEAQPDKSGLPSDRFSAERPEGSISTLTIQRTEQRDSAMYRCASSLNSGGNEQFFGPGTRLTVL.

The chain employs TRBV7-9 and TRBJ2-1, with 11 bases aligning to TRBD2. The junction had 10 bases not matched to a gene; V was cut back by 3 bases and J by 6 bases. The germline CDR1 and CDR2 sequences are SEHNR and FQNEAQ (reference sequence). This CDR3 has 17 amino acids. CDR3 protein: CASSFASGGTLFNEQFF. The CDR3 bases are TGTGCCAGCAGCTTCGCTAGCGGGGGGACCCTATTCAATGAGCAGTTCTTC.

The rearrangement links TRBV18 to TRBJ1-4, with TRBD1 matching 10 bases. The ends lost 3 bases at V and 6 bases at J; junction bases unmatched: 4. The germline V gene encodes CDR1 KGHSH and CDR2 LQKENI. This CDR3 comprises 15 residues. In nucleotides, the CDR3 is TGTGCCAGCTCACCCCCGGGACAGGGGTATGAAAAACTGTTTTTT. This gives the protein CASSPPGQGYEKLFF.

This chain joins TRBV7-2 and TRBJ1-2; D is unclear. This CDR3 is 15 amino acids long. V shed 1 base and J shed 0 bases, with 9 bases lying between them. Germline V gene lookup returns CDR1 SGHTA and CDR2 FQGNSA. This CDR3 is CASSLVAASNYGYTF. The DNA of the CDR3 is TGTGCCAGCAGCTTAGTGGCGGCCTCTAACTATGGCTACACCTTC.

This chain connects TRBV28 to TRBJ1-2; D gene ambiguous. The germline gives CDR1 MDHEN, CDR2 SYDVKM. V lost 4 bases and J lost 12, with 15 bases in between. The CDR3 extends over 12 amino acids. CDR3 protein: CASSSSGGRNTF. CDR3 DNA: TGTGCCAGCAGTTCCAGCGGCGGACGAAACACCTTC.

The chain is built from TRBV7-2 and TRBJ2-3; D unclear. V was cut by 2 bases and J by 4 bases, with 7 bases left in between. Germline CDR1 SGHTA, CDR2 FQGNSA. The CDR3 is 13 residues long. The CDR3 is CASSLIAADTQYF. For the CDR3, the DNA is TGTGCCAGCAGCTTAATCGCAGCAGATACGCAGTATTTT.

This sequence joins TRBV5-1 and TRBJ2-7, with 10 bases aligning to TRBD1. The CDR3 is made up of 17 amino acids. Germline-derived CDR1 and CDR2 are SGHRS and YFSETQ. V shed 0 bases and J 0 bases; nucleotides not matched to a gene: 6. CDR3 in DNA: TGCGCCAGCAGCTTGGGGAGTCGGACAGGGGGCTCCTACGAGCAGTACTTC. Translating gives CASSLGSRTGGSYEQYF. Based on the CDR3 plus reference TRBV5-1 and TRBJ2-7, the full variable domain is KAGVTQTPRYLIKTRGQQVTLSCSPISGHRSVSWYQQTPGQGLQFLFEYFSETQRNKGNFPGRFSGRQFSNSRSEMNVSTLELGDSALYLCASSLGSRTGGSYEQYFGPGTRLTVT.

The V call is TRBV19, the J call TRBJ2-2; TRBD1 might be the D (6 bases). The germline gives CDR1 LNHDA, CDR2 SQIVND (reference sequence). The CDR3 consists of 14 residues. Trimming pared 5 bases from V and 6 bases from J, leaving 13 bases between. The CDR3 sequence is CASSLRGFPGELFF. The CDR3 region has the DNA TGTGCCAGTAGTCTAAGGGGGTTCCCCGGGGAGCTGTTTTTT.

Remarks on this clone: This sample also contains other DNA sequences that code for the same CDR3. This sequence joins TRBV15 and TRBJ2-1, with 10 positions matching TRBD2. V gave up 0 bases and J gave up 7 bases; unmatched junction bases: 3. CDR1 is LNHNV, CDR2 YYDKDF, per germline (reference sequence). The CDR3 length is 15 residues. CDR3 nucleotides: TGTGCCACCAGCAGAGATTTAGCGGGAGGTAATGAGCAGTTCTTC. The encoded protein is CATSRDLAGGNEQFF.

DNA of the CDR3: TGTGCCAGCAGTGGATACCTAGCGGCCGAGCAGTACTTC. This translates into CASSGYLAAEQYF. V is TRBV2 and J is TRBJ2-7, with 7 bases identical to TRBD2. Germline V gives CDR1 SNHLY, CDR2 FYNNEI. This CDR3 has 13 residues. The trim removed 4 bases at V and 6 bases at J, leaving 6 bases unmatched.

On this clone itself: At one boundary the junction diverges from the germline segment, which might be a read error. This rearrangement joins TRBV7-2 to TRBJ2-7; D is unresolved. CDR1 and CDR2 from the germline V gene are SGHTA and FQGNSA. This CDR3 is built from 13 residues. Here the CDR3 reads CASSLEYAGSKFF. In DNA, the CDR3 is TGTGCCAGCAGCTTAGAATACGCCGGGTCTAAATTTTTC.

The chain is built from TRBV5-5 and TRBJ2-6; D unclear. V lost 1 base and J lost 0, with 5 bases in between. The germline V gene has CDR1 SGHKS and CDR2 YYEKEE (reference sequence). This CDR3 is built from 15 residues. The CDR3 here is CASSLPDSGANVLTF. The DNA for the CDR3 is TGTGCCAGCAGCTTGCCAGACTCTGGGGCCAACGTCCTGACTTTC. The variable domain in full, completed from reference TRBV5-5 and TRBJ2-6, reads DAGVTQSPTHLIKTRGQQVTLRCSPISGHKSVSWYQQVLGQGPQFIFQYYEKEERGRGNFPDRFSARQFPNYSSELNVNALLLGDSALYLCASSLPDSGANVLTFGAGSRLTVL.

This clone occurred many times. Other DNA sequences in this sample translate to the same CDR3. The chain is built from TRBV18 and TRBJ1-1; D remains ambiguous. V was shortened by 2 bases and J by 0 bases, with 4 bases between the two germline ends. Germline V CDR1 and CDR2: KGHSH, LQKENI. The CDR3 runs to 13 residues. The CDR3 sequence is CASSPVMNTEAFF. CDR3 nucleotide sequence: TGTGCCAGCTCACCAGTAATGAACACTGAAGCTTTCTTT.

V gene TRBV9 combines with J gene TRBJ1-2; no clear D. V was cut by 5 bases and J by 4 bases, with 15 bases left in between. The CDR3 extends over 14 amino acids. From germline, CDR1 is SGDLS and CDR2 YYNGEE. Here the CDR3 reads CASRGKAGSYGYTF. Written as DNA, the CDR3 is TGTGCCAGCAGGGGAAAGGCAGGCAGCTATGGCTACACCTTC.

The chain joins TRBV5-1 to TRBJ2-1; 7 nucleotides align to TRBD1. V dropped 6 bases and J dropped 3; count of bases not matched to a gene: 6. CDR1 SGHRS and CDR2 YFSETQ come from the germline V gene. The CDR3 is 14 residues long. In nucleotides, the CDR3 is TGCGCCAGCACAGGGGGTGGCCTCTACAATGAGCAGTTCTTC. Amino acid sequence: CASTGGGLYNEQFF.

The DNA of the CDR3 is TGTGCCAGCAGCAGGACAGGTCTGAACACTGAAGCTTTCTTT. Amino acids: CASSRTGLNTEAFF. The chain recombines TRBV7-9 with TRBJ1-1, with 7 positions matching TRBD1. V was pared by 5 bases and J by 0 bases, with 3 bases of the junction left unmatched. The CDR3 has 14 residues. The V gene's germline CDR1 is SEHNR and CDR2 FQNEAQ (reference sequence).

A note on this clone: The same CDR3 can be traced to other DNA sequences in this sample. V gene TRBV28 combines with J gene TRBJ2-7; 7 bases map to TRBD2. Germline CDR1 and CDR2: MDHEN and SYDVKM. V lost 4 bases, J lost 2 bases, and 8 bases stayed unmatched. This CDR3 spans 15 amino acids. CDR3 bases: TGTGCCAGCAGTTCACCCGGGACTACCCCCTACGAGCAGTACTTC. This sequence encodes CASSSPGTTPYEQYF.